The rows below give T cell receptor beta chains drawn from one sample of a study of OX40 agonist ivuxolimab in advanced cancers. The protocol was immunoSEQ multiplex PCR, while the TCRdb copy is restricted to in-frame clones and leaves out a portion. The data contain fewer than 90,000 clones, over 75% of them singletons. Sample: CD4+ or CD8+ T cells sorted from blood, taken in a trial of the OX40 agonist ivuxolimab. All receptors derive from an adult with an advanced solid tumor such as melanoma, head and neck, liver or kidney cancer. The CDR3 runs from the conserved cysteine through the conserved F or W. D genes are given only for firm matches. Clone size appears in some rows only: once, few, many, or a class for an expanded clone.

>-|TRBJ2-7|TRBV19|-
TGTGCCAGTTCGGGGACCTTAACCTACGAGCAGTACTTC
CASSGTLTYEQYF
>-|TRBJ1-1|TRBV5-1|TRBD1
TGCGCCAGCAGCGAGATCCCAGGGGGCGATCACACTGAAGCTTTCTTT
CASSEIPGGDHTEAFF
>few|TRBJ1-1|TRBV23-1|-
TGCGCCAGCACTTGGGGGAAGCGGAACACTGAAGCTTTCTTT
CASTWGKRNTEAFF
>-|TRBJ2-7|TRBV5-4|-
TGTGCCAGCAGCTCAAGGGACAACGAGCAGTACTTC
CASSSRDNEQYF
>-|TRBJ1-3|TRBV6-5|-
TGTGCCAGCGGCTCTGGAAACACCATATATTTT
CASGSGNTIYF
>-|TRBJ2-7|TRBV4-3|-
TGCGCCAGCAGCCAATTCGTTGGGGAGGTCGGTTCCTACGAGCAGTACTTC
CASSQFVGEVGSYEQYF
>once|TRBJ2-5|TRBV10-3|-
TGTGCCATCAGGGAGGGCGGAGAGACCCAGTACTTC
CAIREGGETQYF
>-|TRBJ1-6|TRBV6-5|-
TGTGCCAGCAGTTACTCCCGGGGGGGATCACCCCTCCACTTT
CASSYSRGGSPLHF
>-|TRBJ1-1|TRBV4-1|-
TGCGCCAGCAGCCAAACGGAATTGAACACTGAAGCTTTCTTT
CASSQTELNTEAFF
>-|TRBJ1-1|TRBV10-3|TRBD1
TGTGCCATCAGTGAGTCCAGGACAGGCTTTAACACTGAAGCTTTCTTT
CAISESRTGFNTEAFF
>-|TRBJ1-2|TRBV11-1|-
TGTGCCAGCAGCTTAGCTGACAGCTATGGCTACACCTTC
CASSLADSYGYTF
>-|TRBJ2-7|TRBV10-1|TRBD1
TGCGCCAGCAGTCCTCCGGGACAGGGACCCTACGAGCAGTACTTC
CASSPPGQGPYEQYF
>-|TRBJ2-3|TRBV11-2|-
TGTGCCAGCAGCTCCCGGCCCCGCGGGGATACGCAGTATTTT
CASSSRPRGDTQYF
>-|TRBJ1-3|TRBV4-1|-
TGCGCCAGCAGCCAGGTCGGGACACGCTCTGGAAACACCATATATTTT
CASSQVGTRSGNTIYF
>-|TRBJ2-7|TRBV30|-
TGTGCCTGGAGTGTTGGTAGGAAGCAGTACTTC
CAWSVGRKQYF
>-|TRBJ2-5|TRBV6-5|TRBD2
TGTGCCAGCAGTCCCCGGCGGGGGAGGCAAGAGACCCAGTACTTC
CASSPRRGRQETQYF
>-|TRBJ1-3|TRBV6-1|-
TGTGCCAGCAGCCCTTTGAACACCATATATTTT
CASSPLNTIYF
>-|TRBJ1-5|TRBV6-5|-
TGTGCCAGCAGAGACGGGAGGGGGAACAATCAGCCCCAGCATTTT
CASRDGRGNNQPQHF
>once|TRBJ1-6|TRBV27|TRBD1
TGTGCCAGCAGTTTATACGGGACAGGTGCCCTAAACCTCCACTTT
CASSLYGTGALNLHF
>-|TRBJ2-3|TRBV5-5|-
TGTGCCAGCAGCTCCGCCCGACTAGCAGATACGCAGTATTTT
CASSSARLADTQYF
>-|TRBJ1-4|TRBV9|-
TGTGCCAGCAGCGCCCGGGGGTCCGCAACTAATGAAAAACTGTTTTTT
CASSARGSATNEKLFF
>-|TRBJ2-5|TRBV19|-
TGTGCCAGTAGTATACTCCCCTCTTCTTATGGAAGGCCAGAGACCCAGTACTTC
CASSILPSSYGRPETQYF
>-|TRBJ2-5|TRBV7-2|-
TGTGCCAGCAGTCCCTTAGAGACCCAGTACTTC
CASSPLETQYF
>-|TRBJ2-2|TRBV7-2|-
TGTGCCAGCAGCCTACCGCGGGGATTGGCCGGGGAGCTGTTTTTT
CASSLPRGLAGELFF
>once|TRBJ2-5|TRBV6-5|TRBD2
TGTGCCAGCAGTCAAATGACTAGCGGGCAAGAGACCCAGTACTTC
CASSQMTSGQETQYF
>-|TRBJ2-1|TRBV7-9|TRBD2
TGTGCCAGCAGCATCGAGGGACTAGCGGCCTACAATGAGCAGTTCTTC
CASSIEGLAAYNEQFF
>-|TRBJ1-1|TRBV11-2|TRBD1
TGTGCCAGCCAAAGGGGGCTGATCACTGAAGCTTTCTTT
CASQRGLITEAFF